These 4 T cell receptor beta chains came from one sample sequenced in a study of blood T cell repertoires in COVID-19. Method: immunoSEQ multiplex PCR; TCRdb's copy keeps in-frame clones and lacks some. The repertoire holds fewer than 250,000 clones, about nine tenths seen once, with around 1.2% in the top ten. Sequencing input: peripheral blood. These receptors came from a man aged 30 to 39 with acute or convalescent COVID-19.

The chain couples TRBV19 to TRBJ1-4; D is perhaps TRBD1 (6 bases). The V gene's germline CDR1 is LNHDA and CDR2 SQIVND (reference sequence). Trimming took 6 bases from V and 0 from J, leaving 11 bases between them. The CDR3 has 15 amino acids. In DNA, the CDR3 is TGTGCCAGTAGACAGGGTGCTGCAACTAATGAAAAACTGTTTTTT. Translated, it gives CASRQGAATNEKLFF.

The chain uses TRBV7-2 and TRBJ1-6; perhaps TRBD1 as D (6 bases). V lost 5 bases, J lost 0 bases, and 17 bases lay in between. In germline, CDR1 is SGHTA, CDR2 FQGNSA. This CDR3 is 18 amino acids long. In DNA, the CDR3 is TGTGCCAGCAGCCCATACAGGGTTGGGAGCTCCTATAATTCACCCCTCCACTTT. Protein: CASSPYRVGSSYNSPLHF. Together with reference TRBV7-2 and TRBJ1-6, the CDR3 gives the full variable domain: GAGVSQSPSNKVTEKGKDVELRCDPISGHTALYWYRQSLGQGLEFLIYFQGNSAPDKSGLPSDRFSAERTGGSVSTLTIQRTQQEDSAVYLCASSPYRVGSSYNSPLHFGNGTRLTVT.

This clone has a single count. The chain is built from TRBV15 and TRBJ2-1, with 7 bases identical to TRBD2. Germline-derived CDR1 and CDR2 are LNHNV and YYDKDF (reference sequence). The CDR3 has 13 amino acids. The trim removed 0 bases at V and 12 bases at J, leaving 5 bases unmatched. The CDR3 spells CATSRDTSAPQFF. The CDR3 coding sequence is TGTGCCACCAGCAGAGACACTAGCGCACCGCAGTTCTTC.

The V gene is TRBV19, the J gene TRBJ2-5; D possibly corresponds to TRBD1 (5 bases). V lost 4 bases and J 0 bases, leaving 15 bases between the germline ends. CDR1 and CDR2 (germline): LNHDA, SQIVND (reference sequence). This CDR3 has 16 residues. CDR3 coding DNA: TGTGCCAGTAGTAGTCGACAGATTCCGTACCAAGAGACCCAGTACTTC. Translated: CASSSRQIPYQETQYF.